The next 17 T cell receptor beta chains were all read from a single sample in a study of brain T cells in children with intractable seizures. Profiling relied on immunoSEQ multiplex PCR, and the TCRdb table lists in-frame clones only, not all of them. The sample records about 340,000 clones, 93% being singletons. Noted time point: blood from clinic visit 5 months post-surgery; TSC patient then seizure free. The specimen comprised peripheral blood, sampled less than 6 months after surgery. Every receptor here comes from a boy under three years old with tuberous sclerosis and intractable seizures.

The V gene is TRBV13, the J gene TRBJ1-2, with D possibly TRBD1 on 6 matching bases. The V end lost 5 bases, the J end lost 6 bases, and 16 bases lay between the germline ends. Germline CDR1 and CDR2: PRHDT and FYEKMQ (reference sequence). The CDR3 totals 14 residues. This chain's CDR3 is CASSRPGAGDGYTF. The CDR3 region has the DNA TGTGCCAGCAGCCGGCCGGGGGCGGGAGATGGCTACACCTTC.

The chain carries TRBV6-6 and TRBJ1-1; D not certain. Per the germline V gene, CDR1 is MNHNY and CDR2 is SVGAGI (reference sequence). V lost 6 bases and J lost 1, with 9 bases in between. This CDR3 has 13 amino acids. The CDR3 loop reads CASRTIRNTEAFF. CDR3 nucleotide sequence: TGTGCCAGCAGGACGATCAGGAACACTGAAGCTTTCTTT.

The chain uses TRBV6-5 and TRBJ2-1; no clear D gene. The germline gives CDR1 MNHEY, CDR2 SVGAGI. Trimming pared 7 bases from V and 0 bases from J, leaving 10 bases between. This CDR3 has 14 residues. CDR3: CASTPESSYNEQFF. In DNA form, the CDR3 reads TGTGCCAGCACCCCCGAAAGCTCCTACAATGAGCAGTTCTTC.

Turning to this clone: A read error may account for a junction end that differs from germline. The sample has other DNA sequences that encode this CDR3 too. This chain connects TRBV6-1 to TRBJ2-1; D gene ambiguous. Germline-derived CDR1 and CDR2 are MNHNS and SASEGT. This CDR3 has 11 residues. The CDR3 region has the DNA TGTGCCAGCAGCGAAGGCAATGAGCAGTTCTTC. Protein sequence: CASSEGNEQFF.

This CDR3 is CASSQTGEDFRHRELFF. CDR3 bases: TGTGCCAGCAGCCAAACCGGAGAGGATTTTCGACACCGGGAGCTGTTTTTT. The rearrangement links TRBV3-1 (or the pseudogene TRBV3-2) to TRBJ2-2; no clear D gene. The CDR3 consists of 17 residues. Trimming removed 2 bases at V and 9 bases at J, with 22 bases between. The V gene's germline CDR1 is LGHDT and CDR2 YNNKEL (reference sequence).

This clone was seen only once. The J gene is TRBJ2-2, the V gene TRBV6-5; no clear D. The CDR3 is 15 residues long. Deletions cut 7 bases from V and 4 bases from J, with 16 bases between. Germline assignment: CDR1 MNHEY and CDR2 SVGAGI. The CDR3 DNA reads TGTGCCAGCAAGCCCTCTTTCCAGATCACCGGGGAGCTGTTTTTT. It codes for CASKPSFQITGELFF.

The CDR3 nucleotides read TGTGCCAGCAGCCAGTCCGATTGGGTGGACGAAAAGAATGAAAAACTGTTTTTT. It specifies CASSQSDWVDEKNEKLFF. The chain recombines TRBV16 with TRBJ1-4; D is unclear. The CDR3 is made up of 18 amino acids. CDR1 KGHSY and CDR2 FQNENV come from the germline V gene. V gave up 3 bases and J gave up 5 bases, with 22 bases separating them.

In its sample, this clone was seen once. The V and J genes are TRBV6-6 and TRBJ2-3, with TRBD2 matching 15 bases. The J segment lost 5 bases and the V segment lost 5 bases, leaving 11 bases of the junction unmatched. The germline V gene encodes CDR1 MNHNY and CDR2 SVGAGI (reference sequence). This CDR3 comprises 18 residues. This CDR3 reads CASSQTRGLAGGGDTQYF. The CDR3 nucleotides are TGTGCCAGCAGTCAAACCCGGGGACTAGCGGGAGGCGGAGATACGCAGTATTTT.

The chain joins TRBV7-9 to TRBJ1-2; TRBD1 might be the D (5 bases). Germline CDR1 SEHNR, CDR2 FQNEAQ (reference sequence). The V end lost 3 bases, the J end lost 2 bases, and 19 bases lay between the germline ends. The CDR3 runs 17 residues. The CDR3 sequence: CASSFELSGQGNYGYTF. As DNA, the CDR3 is TGTGCCAGCAGCTTTGAGCTTAGCGGCCAGGGCAACTATGGCTACACCTTC.

The CDR3 DNA is TGTGCCAGCAGCCCTGCGGGAGGGACTTACGAGCAGTACTTC. Protein product: CASSPAGGTYEQYF. This chain joins TRBV9 and TRBJ2-7; TRBD2 agrees at 9 bases. This CDR3 has 14 residues. Germline-derived CDR1 and CDR2 are SGDLS and YYNGEE. Trimming took 4 bases from V and 4 from J; bases not matched to a gene: 6.

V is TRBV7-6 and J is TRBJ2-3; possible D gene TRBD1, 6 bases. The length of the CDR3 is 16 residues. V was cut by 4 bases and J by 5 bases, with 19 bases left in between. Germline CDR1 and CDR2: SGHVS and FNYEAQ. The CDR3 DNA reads TGTGCCAGCAGCTCCGGGATCCCGGTAGGGGGAGATACGCAGTATTTT. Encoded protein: CASSSGIPVGGDTQYF.

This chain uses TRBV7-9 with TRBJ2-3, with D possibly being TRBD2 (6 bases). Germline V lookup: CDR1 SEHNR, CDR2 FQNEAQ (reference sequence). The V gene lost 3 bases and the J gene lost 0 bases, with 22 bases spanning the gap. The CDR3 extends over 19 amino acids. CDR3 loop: CASSFPWGEKPSSTDTQYF. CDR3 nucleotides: TGTGCCAGCAGCTTCCCCTGGGGGGAGAAACCTTCTAGCACAGATACGCAGTATTTT.

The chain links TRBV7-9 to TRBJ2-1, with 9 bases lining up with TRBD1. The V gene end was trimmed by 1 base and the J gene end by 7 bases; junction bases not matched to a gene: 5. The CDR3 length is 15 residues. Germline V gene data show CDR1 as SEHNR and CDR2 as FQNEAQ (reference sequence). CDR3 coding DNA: TGTGCCAGCAGCTTAGAGGGACAGGGTACAAATGAGCAGTTCTTC. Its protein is CASSLEGQGTNEQFF.

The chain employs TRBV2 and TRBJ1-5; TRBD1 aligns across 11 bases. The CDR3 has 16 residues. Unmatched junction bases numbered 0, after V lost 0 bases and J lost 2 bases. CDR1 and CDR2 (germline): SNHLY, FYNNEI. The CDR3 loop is CASSEAGQGGNQPQHF. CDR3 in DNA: TGTGCCAGCAGTGAAGCGGGACAGGGGGGCAATCAGCCCCAGCATTTT.

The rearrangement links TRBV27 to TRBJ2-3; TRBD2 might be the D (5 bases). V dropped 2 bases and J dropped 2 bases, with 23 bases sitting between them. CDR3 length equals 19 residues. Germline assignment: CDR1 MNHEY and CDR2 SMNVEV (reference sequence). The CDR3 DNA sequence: TGTGCCAGCAGTTTAATTAATCAAGGACTGGTAAAATACACAGATACGCAGTATTTT. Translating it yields CASSLINQGLVKYTDTQYF.

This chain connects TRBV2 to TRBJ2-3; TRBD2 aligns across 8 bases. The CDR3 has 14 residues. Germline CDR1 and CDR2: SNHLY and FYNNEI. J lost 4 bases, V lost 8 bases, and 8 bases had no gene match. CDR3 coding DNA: TGTGCCAGCGACAGGACTAGCTCGCCAGATACGCAGTATTTT. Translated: CASDRTSSPDTQYF.

The CDR3 DNA is TGTGCCAGTCGGGCGGGGATGGGGGATACGCAGTATTTT. Translating it yields CASRAGMGDTQYF. This chain connects TRBV19 to TRBJ2-3; D might be TRBD2 (6 bases). The CDR3 totals 13 residues. V was trimmed by 8 bases and J by 6 bases, leaving 15 bases between them. The germline V gene has CDR1 LNHDA and CDR2 SQIVND (reference sequence).